Listed here are 2 T cell receptor beta chains from one sample, sequenced in a study of CXCR3-negative and CXCR3-positive naive CD8 T cells. TRB cDNA libraries were made by UMI-labeled 5' RACE. TCRdb reprocessed the 5' RACE reads and keeps a single row for each CDR3 protein, giving no DNA. Recorded for this sample: roughly 86,000 distinct CDR3 sequences. The sequencing input was naive CXCR3- CD8+ T cells from blood. Subset defined: CD45RO-CCR7+CD27+CD95- naive CD8+ T cells lacking CXCR3 (TNR3-). These receptors came from a human donor in good health. Some clones in this sample may be carry-over from other donors' samples.

The chain combines TRBV28 with TRBJ1-1; TCRdb reports TRBD1, a call that lacks DNA to check it against. The germline V gene encodes CDR1 MDHEN and CDR2 SYDVKM. This CDR3 has 16 amino acids. The CDR3 is CASSVPRDRGDTEAFF.

The chain uses TRBV12-3 or TRBV12-4 and TRBJ2-5. The CDR3 covers 15 residues. The CDR3 protein is CASSLEDQLAETQYF.